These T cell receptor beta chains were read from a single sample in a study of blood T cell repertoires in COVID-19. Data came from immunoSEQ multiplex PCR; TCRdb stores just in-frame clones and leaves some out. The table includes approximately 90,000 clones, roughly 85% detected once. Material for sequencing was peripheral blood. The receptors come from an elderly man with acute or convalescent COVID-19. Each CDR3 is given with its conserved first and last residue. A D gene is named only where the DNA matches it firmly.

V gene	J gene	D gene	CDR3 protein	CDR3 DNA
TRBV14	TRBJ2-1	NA	CASSQDLTTEQFF	TGTGCCAGCAGCCAAGATCTAACTACCGAGCAGTTCTTC
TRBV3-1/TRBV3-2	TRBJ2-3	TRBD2	CASSSTSGSSTDTQYF	TGTGCCAGCAGCTCGACTAGCGGTTCGAGCACAGATACGCAGTATTTT
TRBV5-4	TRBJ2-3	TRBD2	CASSPTSGRALDTQYF	TGTGCCAGCAGCCCGACTAGCGGGAGGGCCCTAGATACGCAGTATTTT
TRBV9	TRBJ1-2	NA	CASSDATPGFGYTF	TGTGCCAGCAGCGACGCCACCCCGGGGTTTGGCTACACCTTC
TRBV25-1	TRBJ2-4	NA	CASSDPFGAKNIQYF	TGTGCCAGCAGTGACCCCTTCGGGGCCAAAAACATTCAGTACTTC
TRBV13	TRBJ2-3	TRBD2	CASSLVRTSGTDTQYF	TGTGCCAGCAGCTTAGTCCGGACTAGCGGCACAGATACGCAGTATTTT
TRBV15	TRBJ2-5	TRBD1	CATSRDPRDRQYF	TGTGCCACCAGCAGAGATCCCAGGGACAGGCAGTACTTC
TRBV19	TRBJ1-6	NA	CASSISAGYNNSPLHF	TGTGCCAGTAGTATATCGGCAGGGTACAATAATTCACCCCTCCACTTT
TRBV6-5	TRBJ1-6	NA	CASRRGGDSPLHF	TGTGCCAGCAGACGCGGGGGGGATTCACCCCTCCACTTT
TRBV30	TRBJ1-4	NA	CAWRARAGEKLFF	TGTGCCTGGAGGGCCAGGGCCGGTGAAAAACTGTTTTTT
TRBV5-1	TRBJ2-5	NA	CASRLTGFQSETQYF	TGCGCCAGCAGGCTGACTGGGTTTCAATCGGAGACCCAGTACTTC
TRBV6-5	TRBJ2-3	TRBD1	CASSRQGGTQYF	TGTGCCAGCAGTAGACAGGGGGGAACGCAGTATTTT
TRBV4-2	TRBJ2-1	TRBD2	CASTLAGGAYNEQFF	TGTGCCAGCACCCTGGCGGGAGGTGCCTACAATGAGCAGTTCTTC
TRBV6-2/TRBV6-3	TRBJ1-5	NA	CASSYSRGTFNQPQHF	TGTGCCAGCAGTTATTCCCGAGGAACGTTCAATCAGCCCCAGCATTTT
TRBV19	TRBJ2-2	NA	CASSKRPQGYEELFF	TGTGCCAGTAGTAAGCGACCCCAGGGTTATGAGGAGCTGTTTTTT
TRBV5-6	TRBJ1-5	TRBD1	CASSIKDRPNQPQHF	TGTGCCAGCAGCATAAAGGACAGGCCCAATCAGCCCCAGCATTTT
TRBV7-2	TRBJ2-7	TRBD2	CASSLRGTSGFPLYEQYF	TGTGCCAGCAGCTTACGTGGGACTAGCGGTTTCCCTCTCTACGAGCAGTACTTC
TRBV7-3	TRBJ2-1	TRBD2	CASSGTSGRNEQFF	TGTGCCAGCAGCGGGACTAGCGGGAGGAATGAGCAGTTCTTC
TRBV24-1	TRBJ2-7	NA	CATSDPYYEQYF	TGTGCCACCAGTGATCCGTACTACGAGCAGTACTTC
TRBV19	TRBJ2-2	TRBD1	CASSTGQGGTGELFF	TGTGCCAGTAGTACGGGACAGGGAGGGACCGGGGAGCTGTTTTTT
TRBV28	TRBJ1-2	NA	CASSFSGSYGYTF	TGTGCCAGCAGTTTCTCGGGGAGCTATGGCTACACCTTC
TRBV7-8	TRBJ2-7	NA	CASSLGVTASYEQYF	TGTGCCAGCAGCTTAGGTGTGACAGCTTCCTACGAGCAGTACTTC